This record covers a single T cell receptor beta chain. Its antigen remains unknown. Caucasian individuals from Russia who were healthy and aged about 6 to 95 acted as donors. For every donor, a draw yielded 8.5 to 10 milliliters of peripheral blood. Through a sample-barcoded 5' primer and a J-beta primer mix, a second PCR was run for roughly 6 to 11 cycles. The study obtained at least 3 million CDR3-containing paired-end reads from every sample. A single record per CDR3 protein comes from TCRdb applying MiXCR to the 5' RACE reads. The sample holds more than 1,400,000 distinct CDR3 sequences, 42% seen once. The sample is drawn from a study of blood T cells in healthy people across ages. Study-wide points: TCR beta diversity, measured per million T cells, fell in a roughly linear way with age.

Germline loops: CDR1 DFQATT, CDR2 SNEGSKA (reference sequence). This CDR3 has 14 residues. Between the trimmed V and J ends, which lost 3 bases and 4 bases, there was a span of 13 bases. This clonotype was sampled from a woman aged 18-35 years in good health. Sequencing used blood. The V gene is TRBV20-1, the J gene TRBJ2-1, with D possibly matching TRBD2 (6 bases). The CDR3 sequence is CSASSGELYNEQFF. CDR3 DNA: TGCAGTGCTAGCTCGGGGGAGCTGTACAATGAGCAGTTCTTC.